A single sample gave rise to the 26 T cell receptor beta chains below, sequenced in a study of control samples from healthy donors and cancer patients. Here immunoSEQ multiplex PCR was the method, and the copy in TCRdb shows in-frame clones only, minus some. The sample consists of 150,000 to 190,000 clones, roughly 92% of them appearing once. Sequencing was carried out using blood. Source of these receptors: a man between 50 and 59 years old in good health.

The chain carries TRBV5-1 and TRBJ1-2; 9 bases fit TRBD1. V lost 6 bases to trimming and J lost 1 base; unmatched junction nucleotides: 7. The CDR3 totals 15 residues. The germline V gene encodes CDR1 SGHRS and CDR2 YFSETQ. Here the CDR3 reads CASNPGQGGNYGYTF. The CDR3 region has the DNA TGCGCCAGCAATCCGGGACAGGGTGGTAACTATGGCTACACCTTC.

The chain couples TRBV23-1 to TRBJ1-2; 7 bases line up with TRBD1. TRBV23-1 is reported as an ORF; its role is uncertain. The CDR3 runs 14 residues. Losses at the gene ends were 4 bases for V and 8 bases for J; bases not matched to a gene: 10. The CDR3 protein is CASSRRQGMSGYTF. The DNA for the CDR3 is TGCGCCAGCAGTCGTCGACAGGGTATGTCGGGCTACACCTTC.

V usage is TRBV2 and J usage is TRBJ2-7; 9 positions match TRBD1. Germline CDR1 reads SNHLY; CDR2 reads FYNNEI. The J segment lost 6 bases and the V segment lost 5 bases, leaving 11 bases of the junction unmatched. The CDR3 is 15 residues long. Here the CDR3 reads CASSSTGTGFSEQYF. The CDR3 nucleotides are TGTGCCAGCAGTTCTACAGGGACAGGGTTCTCCGAGCAGTACTTC.

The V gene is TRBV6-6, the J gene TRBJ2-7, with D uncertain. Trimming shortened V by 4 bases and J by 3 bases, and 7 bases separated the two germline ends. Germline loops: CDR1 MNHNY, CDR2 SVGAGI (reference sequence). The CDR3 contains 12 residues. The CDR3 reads CASSSDFYEQYF. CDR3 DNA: TGTGCCAGCAGTTCCGACTTCTACGAGCAGTACTTC.

The CDR3 loop reads CASSLTPGGEQYF. CDR3 bases: TGTGCCAGCAGTTTGACGCCAGGGGGCGAGCAGTACTTC. The chain is built from TRBV12-3 or TRBV12-4 and TRBJ2-7; the match to TRBD1 covers 7 bases. The CDR3 runs 13 residues. Unmatched junction bases numbered 5, after V lost 3 bases and J lost 6 bases.

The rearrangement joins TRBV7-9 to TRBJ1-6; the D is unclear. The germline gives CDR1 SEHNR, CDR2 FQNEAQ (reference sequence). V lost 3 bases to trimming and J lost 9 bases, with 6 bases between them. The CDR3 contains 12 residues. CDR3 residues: CASSLNSSPLHF. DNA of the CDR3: TGTGCCAGCAGCTTGAACAGTTCACCCCTCCACTTT.

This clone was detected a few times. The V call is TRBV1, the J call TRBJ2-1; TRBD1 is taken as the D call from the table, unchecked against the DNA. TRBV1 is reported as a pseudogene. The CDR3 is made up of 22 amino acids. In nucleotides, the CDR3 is TGCACCAGCAGCCAAGACACCCGGGACAGGGGAATTTCCCCACATCCGTACAATGAGCAGTTCTTC. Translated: CTSSQDTRDRGISPHPYNEQFF.

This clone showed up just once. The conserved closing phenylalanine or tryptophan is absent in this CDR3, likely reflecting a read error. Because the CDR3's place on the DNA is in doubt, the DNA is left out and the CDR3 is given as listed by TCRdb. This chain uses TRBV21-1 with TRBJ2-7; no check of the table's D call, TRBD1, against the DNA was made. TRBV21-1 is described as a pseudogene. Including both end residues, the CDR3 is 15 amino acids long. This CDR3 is CASSKESNGQGAPSS.

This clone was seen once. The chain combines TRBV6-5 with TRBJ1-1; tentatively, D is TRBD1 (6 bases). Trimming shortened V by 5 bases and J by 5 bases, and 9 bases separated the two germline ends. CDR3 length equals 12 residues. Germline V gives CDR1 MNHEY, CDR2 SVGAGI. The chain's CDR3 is CASSTGKTEAFF. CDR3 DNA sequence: TGTGCCAGCAGTACAGGGAAGACTGAAGCTTTCTTT.

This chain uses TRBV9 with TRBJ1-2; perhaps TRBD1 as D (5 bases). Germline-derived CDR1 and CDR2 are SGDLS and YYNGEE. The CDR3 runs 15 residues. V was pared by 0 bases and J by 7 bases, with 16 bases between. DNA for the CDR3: TGTGCCAGCAGCGTAGAGTCTCAACAAGGGACTGGCTACACCTTC. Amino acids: CASSVESQQGTGYTF.

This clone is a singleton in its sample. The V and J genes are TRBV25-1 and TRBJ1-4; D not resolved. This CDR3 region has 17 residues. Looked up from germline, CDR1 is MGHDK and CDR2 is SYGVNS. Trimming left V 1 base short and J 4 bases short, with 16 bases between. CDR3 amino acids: CASSELGGGTNNEKLFF. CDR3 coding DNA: TGTGCCAGCAGTGAATTGGGAGGCGGTACAAATAATGAAAAACTGTTTTTT.

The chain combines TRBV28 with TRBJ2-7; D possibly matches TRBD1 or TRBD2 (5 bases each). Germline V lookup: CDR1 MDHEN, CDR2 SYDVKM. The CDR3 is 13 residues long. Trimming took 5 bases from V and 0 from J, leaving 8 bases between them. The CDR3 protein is CASSRDLSYEQYF. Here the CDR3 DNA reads TGTGCCAGCAGTAGGGACCTCTCCTACGAGCAGTACTTC.

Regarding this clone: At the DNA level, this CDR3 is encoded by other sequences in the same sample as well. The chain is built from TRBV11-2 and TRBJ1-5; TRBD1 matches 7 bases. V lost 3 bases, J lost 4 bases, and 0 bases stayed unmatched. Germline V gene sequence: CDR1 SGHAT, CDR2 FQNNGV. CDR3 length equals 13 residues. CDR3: CASSLGQNQPQHF. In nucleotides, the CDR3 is TGTGCCAGCAGCTTGGGACAGAATCAGCCCCAGCATTTT.

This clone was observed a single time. Here the CDR3 DNA reads TGTGCCTGGAGTCTCAGGGACCGAAACTATGGCTACACCTTC. It specifies CAWSLRDRNYGYTF. The chain recombines TRBV30 with TRBJ1-2, with a weak D call TRBD1 (5 bases). The CDR3 covers 14 residues. The ends were cut back, 2 bases at V and 2 bases at J, with 12 bases in the middle. The germline CDR1 and CDR2 sequences are GTSNPN and SVGIG (reference sequence). The full variable domain, rest sourced from reference TRBV30 and TRBJ1-2, is SQTIHQWPATLVQPVGSPLSLECTVEGTSNPNLYWYRQAAGRGLQLLFYSVGIGQISSEVPQNLSASRPQDRQFILSSKKLLLSDSGFYLCAWSLRDRNYGYTFGSGTRLTVV.

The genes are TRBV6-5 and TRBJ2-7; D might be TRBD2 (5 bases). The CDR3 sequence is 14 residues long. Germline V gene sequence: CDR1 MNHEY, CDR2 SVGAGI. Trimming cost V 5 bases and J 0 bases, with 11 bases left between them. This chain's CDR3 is CASSRSGGSYEQYF. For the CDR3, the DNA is TGTGCCAGCAGTCGGAGCGGCGGCTCCTACGAGCAGTACTTC.

This CDR3 is CASSLGGPDRAYNEQFF. CDR3 bases: TGTGCCAGCAGCTTAGGGGGCCCGGACAGGGCCTACAATGAGCAGTTCTTC. This chain connects TRBV11-3 to TRBJ2-1; TRBD1 matches at 8 bases. The CDR3 loop spans 17 amino acids. From germline, CDR1 is SGHNT and CDR2 YENEEA. With V trimmed by 1 base and J by 2 bases, 7 bases remained unmatched.

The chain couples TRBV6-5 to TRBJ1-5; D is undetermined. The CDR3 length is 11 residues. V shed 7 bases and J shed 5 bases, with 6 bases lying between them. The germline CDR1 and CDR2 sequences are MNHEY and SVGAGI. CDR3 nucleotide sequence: TGTGCCAGCAACGAGTATCAGCCCCAGCATTTT. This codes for CASNEYQPQHF.

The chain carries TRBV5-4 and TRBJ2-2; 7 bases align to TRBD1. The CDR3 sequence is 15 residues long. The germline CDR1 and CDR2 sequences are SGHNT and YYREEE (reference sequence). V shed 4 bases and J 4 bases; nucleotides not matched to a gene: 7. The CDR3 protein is CASSLQTGRTGELFF. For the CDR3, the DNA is TGTGCCAGCAGCCTCCAGACAGGGCGCACCGGGGAGCTGTTTTTT.

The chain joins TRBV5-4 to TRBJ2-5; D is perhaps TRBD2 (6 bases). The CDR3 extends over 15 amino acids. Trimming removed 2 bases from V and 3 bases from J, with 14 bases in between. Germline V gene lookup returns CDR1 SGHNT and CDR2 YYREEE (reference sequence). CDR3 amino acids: CASSFEGLGEETQYF. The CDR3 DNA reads TGTGCCAGCAGCTTCGAGGGACTGGGCGAAGAGACCCAGTACTTC.

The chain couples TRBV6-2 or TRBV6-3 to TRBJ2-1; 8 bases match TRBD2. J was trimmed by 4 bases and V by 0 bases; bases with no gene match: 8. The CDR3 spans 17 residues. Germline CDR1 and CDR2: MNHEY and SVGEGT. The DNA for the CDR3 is TGTGCCAGCAGTTACTCCCCAACGGGAGGGCTATACAATGAGCAGTTCTTC. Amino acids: CASSYSPTGGLYNEQFF.

CDR3 loop: CASSEVVANQPQHF. The CDR3 nucleotides are TGTGCCAGCAGTGAAGTTGTGGCTAATCAGCCCCAGCATTTT. The rearrangement uses TRBV6-1 and TRBJ1-5, with D uncertain. Germline loops: CDR1 MNHNS, CDR2 SASEGT. V gave up 1 base and J gave up 4 bases, with 8 bases separating them. The CDR3 length is 14 residues.

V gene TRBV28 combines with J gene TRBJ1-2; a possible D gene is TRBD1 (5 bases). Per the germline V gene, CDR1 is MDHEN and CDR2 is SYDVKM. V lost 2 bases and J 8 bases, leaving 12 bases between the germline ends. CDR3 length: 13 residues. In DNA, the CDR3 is TGTGCCAGCAGTTTAACATCCGGGGACGGCTACACCTTC. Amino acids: CASSLTSGDGYTF.

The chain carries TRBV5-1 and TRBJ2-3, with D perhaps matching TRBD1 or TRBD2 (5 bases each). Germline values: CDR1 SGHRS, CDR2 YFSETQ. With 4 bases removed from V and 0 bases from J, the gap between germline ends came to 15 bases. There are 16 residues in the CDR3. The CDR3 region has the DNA TGCGCCAGCAGCCCCGGGGCTACTGTGAGCACAGATACGCAGTATTTT. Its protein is CASSPGATVSTDTQYF.

CDR3 sequence reads: CASSLRQGVGQPQHF. Written as DNA, the CDR3 is TGTGCCAGCAGCTTAAGACAGGGAGTGGGTCAGCCCCAGCATTTT. The chain couples TRBV7-2 to TRBJ1-5, with TRBD1 identical over 7 bases. Looked up from germline, CDR1 is SGHTA and CDR2 is FQGNSA. With V trimmed by 2 bases and J by 6 bases, 7 bases remained unmatched. This CDR3 has 15 amino acids.

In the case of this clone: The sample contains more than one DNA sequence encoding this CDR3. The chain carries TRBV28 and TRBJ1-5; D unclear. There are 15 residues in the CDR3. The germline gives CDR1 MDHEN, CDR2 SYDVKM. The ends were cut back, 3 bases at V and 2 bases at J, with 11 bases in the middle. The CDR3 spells CASSLSTGGNQPQHF. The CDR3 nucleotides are TGTGCCAGCAGTTTGTCAACCGGGGGCAATCAGCCCCAGCATTTT.

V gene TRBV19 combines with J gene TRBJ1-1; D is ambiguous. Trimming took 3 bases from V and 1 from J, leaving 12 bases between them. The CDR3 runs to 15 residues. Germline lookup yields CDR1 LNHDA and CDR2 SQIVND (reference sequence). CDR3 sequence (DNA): TGTGCCAGTAGTATGGGGAGCTCAGGGAACACTGAAGCTTTCTTT. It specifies CASSMGSSGNTEAFF.